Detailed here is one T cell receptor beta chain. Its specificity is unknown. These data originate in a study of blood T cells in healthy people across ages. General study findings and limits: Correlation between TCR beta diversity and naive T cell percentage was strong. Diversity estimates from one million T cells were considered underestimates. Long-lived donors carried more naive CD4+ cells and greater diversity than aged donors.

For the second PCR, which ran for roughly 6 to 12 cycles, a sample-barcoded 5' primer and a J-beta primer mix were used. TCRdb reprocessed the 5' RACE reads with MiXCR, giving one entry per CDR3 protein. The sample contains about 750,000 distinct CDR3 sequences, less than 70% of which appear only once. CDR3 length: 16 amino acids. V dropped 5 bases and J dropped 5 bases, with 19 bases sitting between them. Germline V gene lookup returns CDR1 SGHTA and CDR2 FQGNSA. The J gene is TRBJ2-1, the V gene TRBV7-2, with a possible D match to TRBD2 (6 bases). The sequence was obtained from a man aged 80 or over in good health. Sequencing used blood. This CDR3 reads CASSPRGALWNNEQFF. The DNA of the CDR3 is TGTGCCAGCAGCCCCCGCGGGGCGCTTTGGAACAATGAGCAGTTCTTC.